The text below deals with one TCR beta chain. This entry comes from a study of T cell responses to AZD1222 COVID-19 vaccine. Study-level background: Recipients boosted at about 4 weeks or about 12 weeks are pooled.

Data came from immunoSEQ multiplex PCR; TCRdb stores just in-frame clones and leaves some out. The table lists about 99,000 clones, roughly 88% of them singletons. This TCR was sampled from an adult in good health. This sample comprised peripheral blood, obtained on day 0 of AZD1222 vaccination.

The CDR3 nucleotides are TGTGCCAGCGACAGCTCTGGAAACACCATATATTTT. Residues: CASDSSGNTIYF. The V call is TRBV18, the J call TRBJ1-3; possible D gene TRBD1, 5 bases. The CDR3 is 12 residues long. With 8 bases removed from V and 0 bases from J, the gap between germline ends came to 5 bases. CDR1 and CDR2 from the germline V gene are KGHSH and LQKENI.